The 24 T cell receptor beta chains listed next were all sequenced from one sample in a study of cytomegalovirus exposure and HLA in healthy donors. Both 60 Vbeta primers and 13 Jbeta primers went into the PCR. Sequenced by immunoSEQ multiplex PCR; TCRdb stores in-frame clones only, minus some. The sample holds 150,000 to 200,000 clones, around 81% seen once. The sample was PBMCs. Receptors originate from a woman aged 25 to 39 in good health and CMV-seronegative.

The chain carries TRBV7-9 and TRBJ1-1, with TRBD1 matching over 10 bases. The V gene's germline CDR1 is SEHNR and CDR2 FQNEAQ (reference sequence). This CDR3 has 14 amino acids. J lost 7 bases, V lost 5 bases, and 7 bases had no gene match. CDR3: CASSRGQGVVEAFF. CDR3 sequence (DNA): TGTGCCAGCAGCCGCGGACAGGGGGTTGTTGAAGCTTTCTTT.

The chain combines TRBV6-1 with TRBJ2-1; 9 bases map to TRBD2. The CDR3 spans 17 residues. The germline CDR1 and CDR2 sequences are MNHNS and SASEGT. The V and J ends lost 2 bases and 5 bases, in that order; junction bases with no gene match: 10. CDR3 loop: CASSELGGSGGHNEQFF. As DNA, the CDR3 is TGTGCCAGCAGTGAACTCGGGGGGAGCGGGGGGCACAATGAGCAGTTCTTC.

This clone appeared a few times. This rearrangement joins TRBV4-2 to TRBJ2-6, with D possibly matching TRBD1 (6 bases). The germline gives CDR1 LGHNA, CDR2 YNFKEQ. The CDR3 totals 16 residues. Trimming took 0 bases from V and 2 from J, leaving 8 bases between them. DNA of the CDR3: TGTGCCAGCAGCCAAGATAGGACAGCTGGGGCCAACGTCCTGACTTTC. Its translation: CASSQDRTAGANVLTF.

As regards this clone: The junction shows a germline mismatch at one end, possibly a read error. The chain employs TRBV15 and TRBJ2-1; 11 bases match TRBD1. This CDR3 is 21 amino acids long. Germline CDR1 is LNHNV and CDR2 is YYDKDF (reference sequence). For the CDR3, the DNA is TGTGCCACCAGCAGGGTCCCGGACAGGGGGCTGGGAGCGGGAAATTACAATGGGCAGTTCTTC. It encodes CATSRVPDRGLGAGNYNGQFF. Using reference TRBV15 and TRBJ2-1 for the parts outside the CDR3, the full variable domain is DAMVIQNPRYQVTQFGKPVTLSCSQTLNHNVMYWYQQKSSQAPKLLFHYYDKDFNNEADTPDNFQSRRPNTSFCFLDIRSPGLGDTAMYLCATSRVPDRGLGAGNYNGQFFGPGTRLTVL.

This chain joins TRBV11-2 and TRBJ2-2; D uncertain. This CDR3 contains 15 residues. Looked up from germline, CDR1 is SGHAT and CDR2 is FQNNGV. V was trimmed by 5 bases and J by 2 bases, leaving 12 bases between them. As DNA, the CDR3 is TGTGCCAGCAGCCCAGATTTGACAAACACCGGGGAGCTGTTTTTT. This codes for CASSPDLTNTGELFF.

The CDR3 DNA is TGTGCCAGCAGCTTGAGTCACGAGCAGTACTTC. Its translation: CASSLSHEQYF. The genes are TRBV7-2 and TRBJ2-7, with D unresolved. This CDR3 has 11 amino acids. V lost 3 bases and J 5 bases, leaving 5 bases between the germline ends. Germline CDR1 reads SGHTA; CDR2 reads FQGNSA. The full variable domain, its missing parts supplied by reference TRBV7-2 and TRBJ2-7, is GAGVSQSPSNKVTEKGKDVELRCDPISGHTALYWYRQSLGQGLEFLIYFQGNSAPDKSGLPSDRFSAERTGGSVSTLTIQRTQQEDSAVYLCASSLSHEQYFGPGTRLTVT.

The table lists this clone with a few counts. The chain is built from TRBV4-3 and TRBJ1-3; D may be TRBD1 (6 bases). The CDR3 is 16 residues long. CDR1 is LGHNA and CDR2 is YSLEER in the germline V gene. Trimming removed 4 bases at V and 3 bases at J, with 16 bases between. The CDR3 spells CASSPVTGYNGNTIYF. DNA of the CDR3: TGCGCCAGCAGCCCAGTGACAGGCTACAATGGAAACACCATATATTTT.

This clone was observed a handful of times. The gene calls are TRBV4-3 and TRBJ1-1; 9 nucleotides line up with TRBD1. This CDR3 is built from 16 residues. V lost 0 bases to trimming and J lost 4 bases; unmatched junction nucleotides: 6. Per germline, CDR1 LGHNA and CDR2 YSLEER. CDR3 loop: CASSQEAGTGSTEAFF. CDR3 DNA sequence: TGCGCCAGCAGCCAAGAGGCCGGGACAGGGAGCACTGAAGCTTTCTTT.

The V and J genes are TRBV7-9 and TRBJ2-7, with D unclear. The CDR3 is made up of 14 amino acids. V gave up 5 bases and J gave up 2 bases, with 13 bases separating them. Germline loops: CDR1 SEHNR, CDR2 FQNEAQ (reference sequence). For the CDR3, the DNA is TGTGCCAGCAGCCCTCCCGAGGCAACCTACGAGCAGTACTTC. Translation: CASSPPEATYEQYF. The whole variable domain, remainder taken from reference TRBV7-9 and TRBJ2-7, is DTGVSQNPRHKITKRGQNVTFRCDPISEHNRLYWYRQTLGQGPEFLTYFQNEAQLEKSRLLSDRFSAERPKGSFSTLEIQRTEQGDSAMYLCASSPPEATYEQYFGPGTRLTVT.

The chain has TRBV15 and TRBJ2-7, with TRBD1 as a possible D gene (6 bases). CDR3 size: 14 residues. The germline V gene has CDR1 LNHNV and CDR2 YYDKDF (reference sequence). The ends were cut back, 3 bases at V and 5 bases at J, with 14 bases in the middle. CDR3: CATSSGQFRDEQYF. In nucleotides, the CDR3 is TGTGCCACCAGCAGCGGACAGTTCAGGGACGAGCAGTACTTC.

V and J are TRBV10-3 and TRBJ2-7; D is unresolved. Trimming took 0 bases from V and 1 from J, leaving 4 bases between them. CDR1 and CDR2 from the germline V gene are ENHRY and SYGVKD. This CDR3 has 13 amino acids. The CDR3 nucleotides are TGTGCCATCAGTGAGTCCGGGTCCTACGAGCAGTACTTC. This translates into CAISESGSYEQYF.

The V gene is TRBV6-5, the J gene TRBJ2-7; TRBD2 agrees at 9 bases. The germline V gene has CDR1 MNHEY and CDR2 SVGAGI. V gave up 3 bases and J gave up 5 bases; unmatched junction bases: 2. CDR3 size: 13 residues. The CDR3, as DNA: TGTGCCAGCAGTTATAGCGGGAGCGACGAGCAGTACTTC. This gives the protein CASSYSGSDEQYF.

V is TRBV21-1 and J is TRBJ2-6; the D call TRBD2 from the table was never checked on the DNA. TRBV21-1 counts as a pseudogene. The CDR3 spans 15 residues. The CDR3: CASSPRLVKANVLTF. The CDR3 coding sequence is TGTGCCAGCAGCCCTAGACTTGTTAAGGCCAACGTCCTGACTTTC.

V gene TRBV27 combines with J gene TRBJ2-2, with 10 positions matching TRBD2. Germline-derived CDR1 and CDR2 are MNHEY and SMNVEV (reference sequence). The CDR3 totals 16 residues. V lost 4 bases to trimming and J lost 1 base; unmatched junction nucleotides: 3. The CDR3 DNA reads as TGTGCCAGCAGTTCCCCTAGCGGGGGGAACACCGGGGAGCTGTTTTTT. It is translated as CASSSPSGGNTGELFF.

This sequence joins TRBV4-2 and TRBJ1-6; 9 bases are a match to TRBD1. CDR3 length: 14 amino acids. CDR1 LGHNA and CDR2 YNFKEQ come from the germline V gene. V lost 4 bases and J lost 8; bases outside the gene matches: 3. Here the CDR3 DNA reads TGTGCCAGCAGCCTGGGGGACAGGGATTCACCCCTCCACTTT. Protein: CASSLGDRDSPLHF.

The J gene is TRBJ1-5, the V gene TRBV4-1; 8 bases map to TRBD1. Per the germline V gene, CDR1 is MGHRA and CDR2 is YSYEKL. The V gene end was trimmed by 1 base and the J gene end by 4 bases; junction bases not matched to a gene: 3. The CDR3 covers 15 residues. Here the CDR3 DNA reads TGCGCCAGCAGCCAAGTAACAGGGGGAAATCAGCCCCAGCATTTT. It encodes CASSQVTGGNQPQHF.

The CDR3 DNA sequence: TGTGCCAGCAGCAGGGGGGGGGCTAGTCGGCCCGGGGAGCTGTTTTTT. Residues: CASSRGGASRPGELFF. This chain connects TRBV11-3 to TRBJ2-2; possible D gene TRBD2, 7 bases. Germline lookup yields CDR1 SGHNT and CDR2 YENEEA. The CDR3 has 16 residues. Trimming removed 5 bases at V and 6 bases at J, with 19 bases between.

This clone was found a few times. The rearrangement uses TRBV4-1 and TRBJ1-1; D not certain. V was clipped by 3 bases and J by 7 bases, with 9 bases between them. This CDR3 has 12 residues. Germline V gene sequence: CDR1 MGHRA, CDR2 YSYEKL. The CDR3 reads CASSQGGFEAFF. The CDR3 DNA reads as TGCGCCAGCAGCCAGGGAGGGTTTGAAGCTTTCTTT.

V usage is TRBV28 and J usage is TRBJ1-1, with TRBD1 identical over 9 bases. The ends lost 8 bases at V and 6 bases at J; junction bases unmatched: 13. Germline lookup yields CDR1 MDHEN and CDR2 SYDVKM. The length of the CDR3 is 15 residues. This CDR3 reads CASSLGTGRSAEAFF. CDR3 DNA sequence: TGTGCCAGCTCCCTGGGGACAGGGCGGAGCGCTGAAGCTTTCTTT.

This chain connects TRBV29-1 to TRBJ2-1; 13 nucleotides agree with TRBD2. Germline trimming cut 6 bases from V and 10 bases from J; bases unmatched to any gene: 12. Germline-derived CDR1 and CDR2 are SQVTM and ANQGSEA. This CDR3 has 15 residues. The CDR3 reads CSVLKGTSGIHEQFF. The CDR3 DNA reads as TGCAGCGTACTTAAAGGGACTAGCGGGATACACGAGCAGTTCTTC.

The rearrangement links TRBV18 to TRBJ1-5; D is perhaps TRBD1 (6 bases). Deletions cut 2 bases from V and 5 bases from J, with 22 bases between. CDR3 length: 18 residues. Looked up from germline, CDR1 is KGHSH and CDR2 is LQKENI. CDR3 amino acids: CASSPVGGQSFGDQPQHF. The CDR3 region has the DNA TGTGCCAGCTCACCAGTCGGGGGGCAGTCGTTTGGGGATCAGCCCCAGCATTTT.

The chain has TRBV10-1 and TRBJ2-7; 10 bases align to TRBD1. The CDR3 loop spans 14 amino acids. Germline V CDR1 and CDR2: WNHNN, SYGVQD (reference sequence). The junction had 6 bases not matched to a gene; V was cut back by 8 bases and J by 2 bases. The CDR3 is CASASGQGTYEQYF. CDR3 coding DNA: TGCGCCAGCGCGTCGGGACAGGGGACCTACGAGCAGTACTTC.

The chain is built from TRBV10-3 and TRBJ1-1; 9 positions match TRBD1. This CDR3 has 17 amino acids. Trimming at V came to 3 bases and at J to 0 bases, leaving 8 bases not matched to a gene. Germline V gives CDR1 ENHRY, CDR2 SYGVKD. The CDR3 bases are TGTGCCATCAGTGACTGGGGACAGGGACGCATGAACACTGAAGCTTTCTTT. It is translated as CAISDWGQGRMNTEAFF.

The V call is TRBV10-1, the J call TRBJ2-3, with TRBD1 matching 10 bases. This CDR3 comprises 15 residues. The junction had 8 bases not matched to a gene; V was cut back by 6 bases and J by 5 bases. CDR1 WNHNN and CDR2 SYGVQD come from the germline V gene (reference sequence). The CDR3 is CASRAGQGMEDTQYF. CDR3 sequence (DNA): TGCGCCAGCAGGGCGGGACAGGGGATGGAAGATACGCAGTATTTT.